A single sample is the source of the 19 T cell receptor beta chains below, sequenced in a study of spatial heterogeneity in lung cancer. MiXCR, applied by TCRdb to the 5' RACE reads, yields one record per CDR3 protein. The sample lists some 32,000 distinct CDR3 sequences; 10% were seen once. Time point indicated: blood at routine non-recurrence follow-up after resection. Specimen: PBMCs, collected at follow-up. These receptors all stem from a female donor with early-stage non-small cell lung cancer.

This clonotype was seen at least ten times. The chain combines TRBV4-2 with TRBJ2-2, with TRBD1 as a possible D gene (6 bases). Trimming shortened V by 4 bases and J by 3 bases, and 12 bases separated the two germline ends. CDR3 size: 15 residues. CDR1 LGHNA and CDR2 YNFKEQ come from the germline V gene. CDR3: CASSRSNRDTGELFF. The CDR3 DNA reads as TGTGCCAGCAGCCGCTCTAACAGGGACACCGGGGAGCTGTTTTTT.

At least ten counts were recorded for this clonotype. The J gene is TRBJ1-1, the V gene TRBV7-6, with 9 bases that match TRBD1. V lost 5 bases, J lost 7 bases, and 14 bases stayed unmatched. The CDR3 length is 16 residues. Germline V gene sequence: CDR1 SGHVS, CDR2 FNYEAQ. The CDR3 is CASSQPGDRGRSEAFF. The CDR3 nucleotides are TGTGCCAGCAGCCAGCCGGGTGACAGGGGGAGGAGTGAAGCTTTCTTT.

This clonotype has at least ten counts. The V gene is TRBV4-1, the J gene TRBJ2-7; the D is unclear. V was shortened by 4 bases and J by 2 bases, with 9 bases between the two germline ends. The germline V gene has CDR1 MGHRA and CDR2 YSYEKL. The CDR3 consists of 13 residues. DNA of the CDR3: TGCGCCAGCAGCCTTGGTGCACCCTACGAGCAGTACTTC. As protein: CASSLGAPYEQYF.

This clonotype was counted only a few times. The chain carries TRBV6-2 or TRBV6-3 and TRBJ1-2; tentatively, D is TRBD1 (5 bases). This CDR3 has 14 residues. Germline V gene data show CDR1 as MNHEY and CDR2 as SVGEGT. Trimming stripped 7 bases from V and 2 bases from J, with 14 bases between. DNA of the CDR3: TGTGCCAGCACCCTACCCGGGGGAAACTATGGCTACACCTTC. Protein product: CASTLPGGNYGYTF.

This clonotype was seen a few times. The chain uses TRBV5-5 and TRBJ2-4, with D possibly TRBD1 on 5 matching bases. V was pared by 0 bases and J by 8 bases, with 9 bases between. The V gene's germline CDR1 is SGHKS and CDR2 YYEKEE (reference sequence). This CDR3 region has 13 residues. The chain's CDR3 is CASSLGGQDIQYF. The CDR3 DNA follows: TGTGCCAGCAGCTTGGGGGGCCAGGACATTCAGTACTTC.

This clonotype was counted many times. This chain connects TRBV2 to TRBJ1-5; maybe TRBD1 (5 bases). The CDR3 consists of 14 residues. V shed 3 bases and J shed 1 base, with 7 bases lying between them. The germline CDR1 and CDR2 sequences are SNHLY and FYNNEI. CDR3 bases: TGTGCCAGCAGTGACAGGGAAAGCAATCAGCCCCAGCATTTT. Translation gives CASSDRESNQPQHF.

This clonotype was picked up many times. This chain links TRBV5-4 with TRBJ2-7, with TRBD1 as a possible D gene (6 bases). V lost 0 bases and J lost 4, with 14 bases in between. CDR3 size: 15 residues. Germline CDR1 and CDR2: SGHNT and YYREEE (reference sequence). The CDR3 protein is CASSLGTGKAYEQYF. CDR3 bases: TGTGCCAGCAGCTTGGGTACAGGGAAAGCGTACGAGCAGTACTTC. The whole variable domain, remainder taken from reference TRBV5-4 and TRBJ2-7, is ETGVTQSPTHLIKTRGQQVTLRCSSQSGHNTVSWYQQALGQGPQFIFQYYREEENGRGNFPPRFSGLQFPNYSSELNVNALELDDSALYLCASSLGTGKAYEQYFGPGTRLTVT.

The chain has TRBV6-2 or TRBV6-3 and TRBJ2-4, with D tentatively TRBD1 (6 bases). Germline V gene sequence: CDR1 MNHEY, CDR2 SVGEGT. The CDR3 length is 13 residues. With 2 bases removed from V and 7 bases from J, the gap between germline ends came to 9 bases. In DNA form, the CDR3 reads TGTGCCAGCAGTTACGGGCAGGGGAACATTCAGTACTTC. This encodes CASSYGQGNIQYF.

The genes are TRBV4-3 and TRBJ2-2, with 7 positions matching TRBD1. The CDR3 sequence is 13 residues long. The V gene end was trimmed by 6 bases and the J gene end by 4 bases; junction bases not matched to a gene: 2. Germline lookup yields CDR1 LGHNA and CDR2 YSLEER. The CDR3 DNA follows: TGCGCCAGCAGTTGGGACAGCACCGGGGAGCTGTTTTTT. Translating gives CASSWDSTGELFF.

Many counts were recorded for this clonotype. The chain uses TRBV28 and TRBJ2-3, with unresolved D. The germline V gene has CDR1 MDHEN and CDR2 SYDVKM. The length of the CDR3 is 14 residues. Deletions cut 3 bases from V and 0 bases from J, with 7 bases between. CDR3 sequence reads: CASSFGPSTDTQYF. The CDR3 nucleotides are TGTGCCAGCAGTTTCGGGCCCAGCACAGATACGCAGTATTTT.

The chain recombines TRBV7-8 with TRBJ2-1; weak D call: TRBD1 (6 bases). CDR3 length: 16 residues. Per germline, CDR1 SGHVS and CDR2 FQNEAQ. V gave up 5 bases and J gave up 3 bases, with 17 bases separating them. The CDR3 protein is CASSRRGGQFYNEQFF. For the CDR3, the DNA is TGTGCCAGCAGCCGGAGAGGAGGACAGTTCTACAATGAGCAGTTCTTC.

The J gene is TRBJ1-5, the V gene TRBV21-1; TRBD1 is the table's D call and was not checked against the DNA. TRBV21-1 is flagged as a pseudogene. The CDR3 is 15 residues long. The CDR3, as DNA: TGTGCCAGCAGCAAAGCAAGCAGGGGAGAGCAGCCCCAGCATTTT. It translates to CASSKASRGEQPQHF.

The V gene is TRBV29-1, the J gene TRBJ1-1, with 7 bases matching TRBD1. With V trimmed by 4 bases and J by 5 bases, 4 bases remained unmatched. CDR3 length equals 12 residues. The germline gives CDR1 SQVTM, CDR2 ANQGSEA. In nucleotides, the CDR3 is TGCAGCGTTGGAGCAGGGGGTACTGAAGCTTTCTTT. It is translated as CSVGAGGTEAFF.

CDR3 protein: CASSLRHPYEQYF. The CDR3 DNA reads TGTGCCAGCAGTTTAAGGCATCCCTACGAGCAGTACTTC. This chain links TRBV27 with TRBJ2-7; D is undetermined. The length of the CDR3 is 13 residues. From germline, CDR1 is MNHEY and CDR2 SMNVEV (reference sequence). V was shortened by 2 bases and J by 2 bases, with 7 bases between the two germline ends.

This clonotype was counted ten times or more. This chain links TRBV19 with TRBJ2-4; D not certain. The germline V and J ends were trimmed by 5 bases and 9 bases, with 8 bases remaining between them. This CDR3 comprises 11 residues. CDR1 is LNHDA, CDR2 SQIVND, per germline (reference sequence). The CDR3 region is CASSWVGIQYF. CDR3 sequence (DNA): TGTGCCAGTAGTTGGGTAGGCATTCAGTACTTC. The whole variable domain, filled in from reference TRBV19 and TRBJ2-4, reads DGGITQSPKYLFRKEGQNVTLSCEQNLNHDAMYWYRQDPGQGLRLIYYSQIVNDFQKGDIAEGYSVSREKKESFPLTVTSAQKNPTAFYLCASSWVGIQYFGAGTRLSVL.

This clonotype showed up just a few times. J is TRBJ2-7 and V is TRBV10-3, with D possibly being TRBD1 or TRBD2 (5 bases each). Deletions cut 8 bases from V and 2 bases from J, with 13 bases between. The length of the CDR3 is 13 residues. Germline values: CDR1 ENHRY, CDR2 SYGVKD. In DNA, the CDR3 is TGTGCCATCGGGGCGGGTATCGCCTACGAGCAGTACTTC. Its translation: CAIGAGIAYEQYF.

This clonotype showed up many times. The V and J genes are TRBV7-4 and TRBJ2-7; either TRBD1 or TRBD2 may supply D (5 bases each). This CDR3 comprises 15 residues. Trimming took off 4 bases at V and 3 bases at J, with 16 bases between the two ends. The germline gives CDR1 SGHVT, CDR2 SQSDAQ. The DNA for the CDR3 is TGTGCCAGCAGCTCCACCGCCGGGACCCACTACGAGCAGTACTTC. Translation gives CASSSTAGTHYEQYF.

V gene TRBV28 combines with J gene TRBJ1-2; 10 bases are a match to TRBD1. Germline V gives CDR1 MDHEN, CDR2 SYDVKM. CDR3 length: 15 residues. With 7 bases clipped from V and 6 bases from J, the junction kept 11 bases outside the gene matches. The CDR3 nucleotides read TGTGCCAGCACCATCGTGGGGACAGGGGTTCATGGCTACACCTTC. This encodes CASTIVGTGVHGYTF.

J is TRBJ1-6 and V is TRBV20-1; weak D call: TRBD1 (6 bases). The germline V gene encodes CDR1 DFQATT and CDR2 SNEGSKA (reference sequence). The CDR3 is 17 amino acids. Between the trimmed V and J ends, which lost 5 bases and 8 bases, there was a span of 25 bases. DNA for the CDR3: TGCAGTGCTCCCAGCAGGGACACCGCCCGATTTTATTCACCCCTCCACTTT. Translating gives CSAPSRDTARFYSPLHF.